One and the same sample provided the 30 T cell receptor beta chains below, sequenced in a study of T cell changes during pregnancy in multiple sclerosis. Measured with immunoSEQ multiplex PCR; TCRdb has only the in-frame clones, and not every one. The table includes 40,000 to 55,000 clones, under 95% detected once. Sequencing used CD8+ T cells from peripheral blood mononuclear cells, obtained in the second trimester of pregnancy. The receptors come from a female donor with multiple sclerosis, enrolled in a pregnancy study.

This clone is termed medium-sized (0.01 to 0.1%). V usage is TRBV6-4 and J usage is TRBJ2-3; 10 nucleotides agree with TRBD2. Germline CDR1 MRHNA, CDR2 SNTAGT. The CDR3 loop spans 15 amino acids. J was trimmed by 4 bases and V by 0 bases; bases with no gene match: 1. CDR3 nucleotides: TGTGCCAGCAGTGACTCGACTAGCGGGCCAGATACGCAGTATTTT. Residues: CASSDSTSGPDTQYF.

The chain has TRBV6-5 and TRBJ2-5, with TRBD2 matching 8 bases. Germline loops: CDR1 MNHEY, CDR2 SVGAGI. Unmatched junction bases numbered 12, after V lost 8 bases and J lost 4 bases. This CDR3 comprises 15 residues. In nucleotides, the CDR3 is TGTGCCAGCGAAACTGTGGAGGCGGGGGGAGAGACCCAGTACTTC. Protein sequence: CASETVEAGGETQYF.

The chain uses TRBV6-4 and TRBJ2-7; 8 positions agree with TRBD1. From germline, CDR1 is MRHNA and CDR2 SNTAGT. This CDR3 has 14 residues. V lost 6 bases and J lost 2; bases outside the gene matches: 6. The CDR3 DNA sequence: TGTGCCAGCAGCATCGGACAGGGCCCCTACGAGCAGTACTTC. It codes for CASSIGQGPYEQYF.

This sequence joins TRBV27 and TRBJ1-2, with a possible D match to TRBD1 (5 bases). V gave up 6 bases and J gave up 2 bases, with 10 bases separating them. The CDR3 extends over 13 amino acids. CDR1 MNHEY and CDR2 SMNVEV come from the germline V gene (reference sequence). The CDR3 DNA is TGTGCCAGCAGGGGGGGTAAAAACTATGGCTACACCTTC. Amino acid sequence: CASRGGKNYGYTF.

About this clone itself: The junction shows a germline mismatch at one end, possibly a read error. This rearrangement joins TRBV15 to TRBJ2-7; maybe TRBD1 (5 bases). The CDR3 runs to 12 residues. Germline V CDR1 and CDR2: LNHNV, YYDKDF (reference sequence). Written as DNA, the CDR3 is TGTGCCACCAGTTCAACGACAGTTCCCCCAGACTTC. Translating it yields CATSSTTVPPDF.

CDR3 sequence: CASRSSYNEQFF. The CDR3 DNA reads as TGTGCCAGCCGGAGCTCCTACAATGAGCAGTTCTTC. The chain employs TRBV27 and TRBJ2-1; D call uncertain. The V end was cut by 8 bases, the J end by 0 bases, with 5 bases between. The CDR3 has 12 residues. Germline-derived CDR1 and CDR2 are MNHEY and SMNVEV (reference sequence).

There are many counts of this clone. The CDR3 sequence is CASSQLDKGDTEAFF. CDR3 nucleotides: TGCGCCAGCAGCCAATTGGACAAGGGGGACACTGAAGCTTTCTTT. The chain combines TRBV4-3 with TRBJ1-1, with D tentatively TRBD1 (6 bases). The germline V gene has CDR1 LGHNA and CDR2 YSLEER. The CDR3 runs 15 residues. V was shortened by 2 bases and J by 3 bases, with 13 bases between the two germline ends.

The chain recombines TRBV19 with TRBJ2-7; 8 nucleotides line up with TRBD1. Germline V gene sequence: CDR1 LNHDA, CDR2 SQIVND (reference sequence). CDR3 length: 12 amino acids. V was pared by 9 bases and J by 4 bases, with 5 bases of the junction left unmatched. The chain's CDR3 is CASTDRDYEQYF. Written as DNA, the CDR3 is TGTGCCAGCACGGACAGGGATTACGAGCAGTACTTC. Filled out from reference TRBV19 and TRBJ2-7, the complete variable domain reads DGGITQSPKYLFRKEGQNVTLSCEQNLNHDAMYWYRQDPGQGLRLIYYSQIVNDFQKGDIAEGYSVSREKKESFPLTVTSAQKNPTAFYLCASTDRDYEQYFGPGTRLTVT.

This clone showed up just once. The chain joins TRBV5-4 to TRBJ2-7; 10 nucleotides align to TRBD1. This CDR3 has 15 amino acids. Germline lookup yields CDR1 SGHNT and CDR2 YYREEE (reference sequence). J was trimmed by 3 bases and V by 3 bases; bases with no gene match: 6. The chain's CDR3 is CASSSGGTGDYEQYF. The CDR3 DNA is TGTGCCAGCAGCTCTGGCGGGACAGGGGACTACGAGCAGTACTTC.

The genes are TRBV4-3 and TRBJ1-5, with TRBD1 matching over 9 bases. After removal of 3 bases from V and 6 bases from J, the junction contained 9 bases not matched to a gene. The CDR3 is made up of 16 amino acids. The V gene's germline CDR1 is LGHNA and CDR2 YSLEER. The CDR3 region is CASSQTVDRGGQPQHF. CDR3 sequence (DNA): TGCGCCAGCAGCCAGACGGTGGACAGGGGCGGTCAGCCCCAGCATTTT.

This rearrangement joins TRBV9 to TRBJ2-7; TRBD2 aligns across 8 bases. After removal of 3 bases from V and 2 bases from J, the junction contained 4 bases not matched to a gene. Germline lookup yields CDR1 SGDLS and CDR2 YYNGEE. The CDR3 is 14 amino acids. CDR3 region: CASSAGGAAYEQYF. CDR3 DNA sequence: TGTGCCAGCAGCGCGGGGGGGGCGGCCTACGAGCAGTACTTC.

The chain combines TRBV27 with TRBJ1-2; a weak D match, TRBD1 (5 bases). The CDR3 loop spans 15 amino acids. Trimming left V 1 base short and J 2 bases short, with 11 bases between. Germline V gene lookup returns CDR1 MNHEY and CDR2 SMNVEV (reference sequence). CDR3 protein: CASSLWAGMNYGYTF. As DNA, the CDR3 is TGTGCCAGCAGTTTATGGGCAGGGATGAACTATGGCTACACCTTC.

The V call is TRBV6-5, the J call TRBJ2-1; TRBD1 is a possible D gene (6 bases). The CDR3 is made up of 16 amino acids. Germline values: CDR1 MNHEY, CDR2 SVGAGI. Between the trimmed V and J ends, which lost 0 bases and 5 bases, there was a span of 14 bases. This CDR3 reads CASSYSMPGDNNEQFF. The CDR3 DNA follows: TGTGCCAGCAGTTACTCGATGCCAGGGGATAACAATGAGCAGTTCTTC.

CDR3 bases: TGTGCCAGCAGTTACCCGACAGTCAGAGTAGGAGATACGCAGTATTTT. Translating gives CASSYPTVRVGDTQYF. The rearrangement uses TRBV6-5 and TRBJ2-3, with a possible D match to TRBD1 (5 bases). V gave up 2 bases and J gave up 5 bases, with 17 bases separating them. This CDR3 comprises 16 residues. CDR1 and CDR2 (germline): MNHEY, SVGAGI.

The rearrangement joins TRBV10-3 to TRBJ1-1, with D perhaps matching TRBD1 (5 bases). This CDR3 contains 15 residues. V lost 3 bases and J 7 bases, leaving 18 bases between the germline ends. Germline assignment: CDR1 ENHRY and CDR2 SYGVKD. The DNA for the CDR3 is TGTGCCATCAGTGATAGGGGTTGGGGGGAGAGTGAAGCTTTCTTT. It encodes CAISDRGWGESEAFF.

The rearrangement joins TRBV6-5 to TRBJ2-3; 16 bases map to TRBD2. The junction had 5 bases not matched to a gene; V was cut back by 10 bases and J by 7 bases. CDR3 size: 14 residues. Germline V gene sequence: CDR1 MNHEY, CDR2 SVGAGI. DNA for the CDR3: TGTGCCATCGGGACTAGCGGGGGGGGGAATACGCAGTATTTT. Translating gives CAIGTSGGGNTQYF.

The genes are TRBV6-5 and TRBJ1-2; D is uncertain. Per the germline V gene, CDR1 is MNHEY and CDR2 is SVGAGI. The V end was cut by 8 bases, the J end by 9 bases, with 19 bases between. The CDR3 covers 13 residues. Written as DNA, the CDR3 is TGTGCCAGCGGGTACGACGGTTCGGGGAGCTACACCTTC. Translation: CASGYDGSGSYTF.

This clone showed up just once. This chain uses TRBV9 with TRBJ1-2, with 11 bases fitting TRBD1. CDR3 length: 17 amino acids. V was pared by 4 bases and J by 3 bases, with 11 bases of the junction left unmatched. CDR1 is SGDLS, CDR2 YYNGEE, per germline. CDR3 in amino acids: CASSSGTGGIVDYGYTF. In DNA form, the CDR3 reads TGTGCCAGCAGCTCAGGGACAGGGGGGATTGTGGACTATGGCTACACCTTC. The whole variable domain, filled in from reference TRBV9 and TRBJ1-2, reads DSGVTQTPKHLITATGQRVTLRCSPRSGDLSVYWYQQSLDQGLQFLIQYYNGEERAKGNILERFSAQQFPDLHSELNLSSLELGDSALYFCASSSGTGGIVDYGYTFGSGTRLTVV.

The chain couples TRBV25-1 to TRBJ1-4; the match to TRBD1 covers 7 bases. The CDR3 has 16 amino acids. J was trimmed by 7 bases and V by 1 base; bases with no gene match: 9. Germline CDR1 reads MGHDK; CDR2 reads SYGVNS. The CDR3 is CASSEFGRQGGEKLFF. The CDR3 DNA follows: TGTGCCAGCAGTGAATTCGGAAGACAGGGTGGTGAAAAACTGTTTTTT.

This CDR3 is CASSVLGDIEKLFF. In DNA form, the CDR3 reads TGTGCCAGCTCCGTCCTAGGGGATATTGAAAAACTGTTTTTT. The chain has TRBV6-6 and TRBJ1-4, with D perhaps matching TRBD1 (5 bases). Germline lookup yields CDR1 MNHNY and CDR2 SVGAGI (reference sequence). CDR3 length: 14 amino acids. The V end was cut by 8 bases, the J end by 7 bases, with 17 bases between.

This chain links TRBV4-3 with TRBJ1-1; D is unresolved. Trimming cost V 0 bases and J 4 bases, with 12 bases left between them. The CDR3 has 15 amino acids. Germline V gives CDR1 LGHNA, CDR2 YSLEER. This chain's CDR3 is CASSQDGGVGTEAFF. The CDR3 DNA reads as TGCGCCAGCAGCCAAGATGGCGGGGTGGGCACTGAAGCTTTCTTT.

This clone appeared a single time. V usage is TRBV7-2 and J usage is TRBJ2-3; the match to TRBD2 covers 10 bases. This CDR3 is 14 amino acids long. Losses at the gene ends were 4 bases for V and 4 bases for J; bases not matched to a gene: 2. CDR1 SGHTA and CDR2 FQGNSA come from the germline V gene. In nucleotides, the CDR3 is TGTGCCAGCAGCTGGAGCGGGGGGGCAGATACGCAGTATTTT. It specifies CASSWSGGADTQYF.

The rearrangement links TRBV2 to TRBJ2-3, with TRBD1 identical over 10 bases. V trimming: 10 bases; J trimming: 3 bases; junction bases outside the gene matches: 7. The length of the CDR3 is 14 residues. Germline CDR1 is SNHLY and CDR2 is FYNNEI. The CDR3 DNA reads TGTGCCAACCGGGACAGGGGCCGTACAGATACGCAGTATTTT. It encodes CANRDRGRTDTQYF.

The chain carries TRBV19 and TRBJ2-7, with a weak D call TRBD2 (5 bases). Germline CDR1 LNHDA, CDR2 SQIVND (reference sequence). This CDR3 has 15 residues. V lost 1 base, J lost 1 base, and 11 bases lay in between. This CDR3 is CASSIVRAQSYEQYF. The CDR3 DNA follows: TGTGCCAGTAGTATAGTGAGGGCCCAGTCCTACGAGCAGTACTTC.

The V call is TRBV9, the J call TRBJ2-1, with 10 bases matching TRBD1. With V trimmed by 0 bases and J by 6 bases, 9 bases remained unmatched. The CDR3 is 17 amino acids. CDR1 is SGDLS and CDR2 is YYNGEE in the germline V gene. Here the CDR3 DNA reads TGTGCCAGCAGCGTAGCCTCCGGGACAGGGGTGGCCAATGAGCAGTTCTTC. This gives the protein CASSVASGTGVANEQFF.

The CDR3 DNA reads TGTGCCAGCAGCTTAGGGATACCGGGACAGGGAACAGATACGCAGTATTTT. Protein product: CASSLGIPGQGTDTQYF. The rearrangement links TRBV7-7 to TRBJ2-3; TRBD1 aligns across 9 bases. Germline assignment: CDR1 SSHAT and CDR2 FNYEAQ (reference sequence). CDR3 length equals 17 residues. The V and J ends lost 1 base and 3 bases, in that order; junction bases with no gene match: 8.

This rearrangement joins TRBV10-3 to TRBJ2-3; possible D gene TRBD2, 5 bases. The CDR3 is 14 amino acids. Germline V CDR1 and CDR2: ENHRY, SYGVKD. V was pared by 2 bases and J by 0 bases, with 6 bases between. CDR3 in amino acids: CAISEGGSTDTQYF. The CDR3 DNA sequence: TGTGCCATCAGTGAGGGCGGGAGCACAGATACGCAGTATTTT.

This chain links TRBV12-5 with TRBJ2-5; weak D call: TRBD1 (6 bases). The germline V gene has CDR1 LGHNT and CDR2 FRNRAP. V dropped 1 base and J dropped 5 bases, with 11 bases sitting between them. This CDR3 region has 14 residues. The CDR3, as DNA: TGTGCTAGTGGTTTGGCAGGACAGTTCGAGACCCAGTACTTC. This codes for CASGLAGQFETQYF.

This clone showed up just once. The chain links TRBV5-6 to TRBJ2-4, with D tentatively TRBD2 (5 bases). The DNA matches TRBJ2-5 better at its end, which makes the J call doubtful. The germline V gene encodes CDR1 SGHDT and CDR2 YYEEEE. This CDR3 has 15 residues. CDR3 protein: CASSLGVGRRGTQYF. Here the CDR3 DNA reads TGTGCCAGCAGCTTGGGTGTGGGTAGACGGGGGACCCAGTACTTC.

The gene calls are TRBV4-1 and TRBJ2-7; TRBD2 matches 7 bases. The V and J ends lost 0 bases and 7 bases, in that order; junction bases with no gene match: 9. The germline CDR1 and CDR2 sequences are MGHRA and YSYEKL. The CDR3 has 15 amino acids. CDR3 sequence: CASSQEPRDYLEQYF. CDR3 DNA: TGCGCCAGCAGCCAAGAACCGAGGGACTACTTAGAGCAGTACTTC.